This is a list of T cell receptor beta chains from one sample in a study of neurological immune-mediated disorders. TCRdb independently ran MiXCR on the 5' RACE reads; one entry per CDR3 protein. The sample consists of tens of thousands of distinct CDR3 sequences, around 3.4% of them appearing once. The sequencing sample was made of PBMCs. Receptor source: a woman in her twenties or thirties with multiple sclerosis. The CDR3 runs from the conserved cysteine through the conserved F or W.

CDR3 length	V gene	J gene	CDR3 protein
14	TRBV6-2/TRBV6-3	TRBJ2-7	CASSWTASSYEQYF
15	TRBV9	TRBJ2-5	CASKAGDRGQETQYF
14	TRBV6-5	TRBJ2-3	CASSYGGGPDTQYF
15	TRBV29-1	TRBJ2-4	CSVEGAGQGLLGQYF
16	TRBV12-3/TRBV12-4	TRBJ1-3	CASSSDRRRSGNTIYF
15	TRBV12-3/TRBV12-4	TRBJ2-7	CASSLRDSLSYEQYF
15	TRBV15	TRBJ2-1	CATSRAGSSYNEQFF
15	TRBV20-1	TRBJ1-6	CSARVGSHYNSPLNF
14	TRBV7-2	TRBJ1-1	CASNMGGVNTEAFF
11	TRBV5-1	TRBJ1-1	CASILQAEAFF
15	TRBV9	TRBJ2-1	CASTKAAGVFNEQFF
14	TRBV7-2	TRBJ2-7	CASSLRAGGAEQYF
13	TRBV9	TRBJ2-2	CASRGPGTGELFF
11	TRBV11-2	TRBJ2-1	CASSLAREQFF
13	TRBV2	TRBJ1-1	CASRVQQNTEAFF
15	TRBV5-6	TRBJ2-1	CASRIISDYFREQFF
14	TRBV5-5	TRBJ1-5	CASSLGVSNQPQNF
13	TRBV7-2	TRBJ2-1	CASSLTQGNEQFF
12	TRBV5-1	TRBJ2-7	CASSLTAYEQYF
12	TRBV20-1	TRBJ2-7	CRSGTSGYEQYF
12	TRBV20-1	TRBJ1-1	CSASKGGTEAFF
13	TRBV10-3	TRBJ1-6	CAINKGDSSPLHF
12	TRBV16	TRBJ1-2	CASSQSGYGYTF
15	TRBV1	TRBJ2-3	CTSSRAGPCTDTQYF
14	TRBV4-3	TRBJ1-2	CASSQDRGVYGYTF
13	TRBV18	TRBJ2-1	CASSPVQSIEQFF
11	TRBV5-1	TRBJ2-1	CASSLYNEQFF